This T cell receptor beta chain was captured in a study of cytomegalovirus exposure and HLA in healthy donors. Clones were sequenced by immunoSEQ multiplex PCR, and TCRdb holds only the in-frame ones, with some missing. The data contain about 240,000 clones, roughly 89% of them seen just once; the ten biggest clones take up less than 3%. Turning to this clone: Its antigen remains unknown.

Study-wide results and limits: Altogether, some 170 TCR beta chains were recorded as cytomegalovirus-associated. Subsequent analysis found a tendency for first-cohort TCR clusters to co-occur within the 120 or so validation repertoires. There were some public TCRs occurring in many donors, but most TCR sequences were rare. A classifier reportedly called cytomegalovirus status with high sensitivity and specificity.

Germline V gene data show CDR1 as LGHNA and CDR2 as YSLEER. J gave up 3 bases and V 4 bases, and 3 bases lay outside the gene matches. The CDR3 has 13 residues. The V call is TRBV4-3, the J call TRBJ2-7; 7 nucleotides line up with TRBD1. This receptor was obtained from a man between 18 and 35 years old in good health and CMV-seronegative. Sequenced: PBMCs. The DNA for the CDR3 is TGCGCCAGCAGCCGACAGGGAATCTACGAGCAGTACTTC. It yields the protein CASSRQGIYEQYF.